The entry below gives a single TCR beta chain sequence along with its context. Its target is unknown. Regarding time point: week 35, safety follow-up. The vaccine gave 300 ug of a 20-mer mutant IDH1 peptide subcutaneously per dose. The sample is drawn from a study of a mutant IDH1 vaccine in newly diagnosed glioma. Looking at the study overall: Treated patients comprised around 62% males and around 40% females, mean age about 40 years. Overall study findings and caveats: There seemed to be no relation between pseudoprogression and changes in top peripheral T cell clonotypes.

Profiled with immunoSEQ multiplex PCR; TCRdb holds only in-frame clones, not every one. The sample gives about 48,000 clones, 65% to 80% of which show up once; around 6.7% is in the top ten. Per germline, CDR1 SGHTS and CDR2 YDEGEE. Trimming took off 0 bases at V and 0 bases at J, with 10 bases between the two ends. CDR3 size: 17 residues. The origin of this receptor is a man aged 40-55 years with glioma. The sample here was PBMCs, taken from a glioma patient whose treatment included an IDH1 peptide vaccine. The chain uses TRBV5-8 and TRBJ1-6; D may be TRBD1 (5 bases). CDR3 in amino acids: CASSLDGANSYNSPLHF. For the CDR3, the DNA is TGTGCCAGCAGCTTGGATGGGGCGAACTCCTATAATTCACCCCTCCACTTT.